The clone carrying this T cell receptor (beta chain) was detected a few times. Which cohort a participant joined came from the clinical history participants gave. Cohort 3 donors counted as recovered after two negative PCRs, clearance, or resolved symptoms. CDR1 is SGHVS, CDR2 FQNEAQ, per germline. Germline trimming cut 0 bases from V and 6 bases from J; bases unmatched to any gene: 9. This CDR3 has 17 amino acids. This sample was included in a study of blood T cell repertoires in COVID-19. Background on the study: Some COVID-19 samples were acute and others convalescent; all came from the United States, Italy and Spain. From T cells, B-cell-depleted T cells, or PBMCs came the material, which was cDNA or gDNA.

Sequencing was performed with immunoSEQ multiplex PCR; in TCRdb, only in-frame clones are kept and a portion is missing. Of more than 250,000 clones listed, 80% to 90% are singletons. The sequence derives from a man younger than 45 who had recovered from COVID-19. The chain links TRBV7-8 to TRBJ1-5; 9 bases are a match to TRBD1. Sequenced material: PBMCs or T cells enriched from blood (not recorded which). CDR3 in DNA: TGTGCCAGCAGCTTAGCGGGGGGACAGGGAGGGTTTCAGCCCCAGCATTTT. Protein product: CASSLAGGQGGFQPQHF. Together with reference TRBV7-8 and TRBJ1-5, the CDR3 gives the full variable domain: GAGVSQSPRYKVAKRGQDVALRCDPISGHVSLFWYQQALGQGPEFLTYFQNEAQLDKSGLPSDRFFAERPEGSVSTLKIQRTQQEDSAVYLCASSLAGGQGGFQPQHFGDGTRLSIL.